This TCR beta chain was found in a study of shared clonotypes between healthy human individuals. As concerns this clone: Its target is unknown.

Using immunoSEQ multiplex PCR, the repertoire was profiled, and TCRdb retains in-frame clones only, with some absent. The sample shows 2 million to 2.5 million clones, over 85% of them seen only once. General study points: Relative to clonotypes present in all four donors, those not shared had lower generation probabilities.

The CDR3 spans 12 residues. V was trimmed by 7 bases and J by 7 bases, leaving 11 bases between them. Germline CDR1 reads SNHLY; CDR2 reads FYNNEI. The naive CD8 subset, CD45RO-negative cells positively selected for CCR7, excluded terminally differentiated effector memory CD45RA+ cells. The receptor's source is a man between 18 and 29 years old in good health. Material for sequencing was naive CD8+ T cells sorted from blood. The rearrangement joins TRBV2 to TRBJ2-1; unclear D gene. CDR3 protein: CASMDMANEQFF. For the CDR3, the DNA is TGTGCCAGCATGGATATGGCGAATGAGCAGTTCTTC.